Reported below is one TCR beta chain. Its antigen is unknown. This specimen belongs to a study of cytomegalovirus exposure and HLA in healthy donors. Broader study findings: After further analysis at a later stage, 16,951 TCR beta sequences were associated with HLA alleles at 0.05 false discovery rate.

Primers: 60 Vbeta forward and 13 Jbeta reverse. Generated by immunoSEQ multiplex PCR, the TCRdb table keeps only in-frame clones and is missing some. Of about 110,000 clones in the sample, around 76% were seen once. Per the germline V gene, CDR1 is SGHNT and CDR2 is YYREEE (reference sequence). V was clipped by 4 bases and J by 1 base; unmatched bases: 1. The CDR3 consists of 13 residues. Sequenced input: PBMCs. The receptor was isolated from a man between 35 and 55 years old in good health and CMV-seropositive. The rearrangement links TRBV5-4 to TRBJ2-5; 7 nucleotides line up with TRBD2. The CDR3 region is CASSRGVQETQYF. In DNA form, the CDR3 reads TGTGCCAGCAGCCGGGGGGTCCAAGAGACCCAGTACTTC.